The 30 T cell receptor beta chains listed next were all sequenced from one sample in a study of cytomegalovirus exposure and HLA in healthy donors. PCR primers comprised 60 Vbeta and 13 Jbeta primers. Sequencing was performed with immunoSEQ multiplex PCR; in TCRdb, only in-frame clones are kept and a portion is missing. The data contain 160,000 or so clones, around four fifths of them singletons. The sequenced material came from PBMCs. The receptors were gathered from a man aged 30 to 45 in good health and CMV-seronegative.

This sequence joins TRBV7-6 and TRBJ2-1; 7 positions agree with TRBD1. Trimming took 4 bases from V and 0 from J; bases not matched to a gene: 6. CDR1 and CDR2 (germline): SGHVS, FNYEAQ. This CDR3 has 16 amino acids. The chain's CDR3 is CASSSRQGASYNEQFF. The CDR3 DNA is TGTGCCAGCAGCTCGCGACAGGGCGCCTCCTACAATGAGCAGTTCTTC. Full variable domain (outside the CDR3, taken from reference TRBV7-6 and TRBJ2-1): GAGVSQSPRYKVTKRGQDVALRCDPISGHVSLYWYRQALGQGPEFLTYFNYEAQQDKSGLPNDRFSAERPEGSISTLTIQRTEQRDSAMYRCASSSRQGASYNEQFFGPGTRLTVL.

The chain joins TRBV4-1 to TRBJ1-1; D is unclear. Trimming took off 4 bases at V and 4 bases at J, with 16 bases between the two ends. Germline V gene lookup returns CDR1 MGHRA and CDR2 YSYEKL. The CDR3 runs to 15 residues. The CDR3 protein is CASSRTSLEVTEAFF. CDR3 nucleotides: TGCGCCAGCAGCCGCACCTCCCTGGAGGTCACTGAAGCTTTCTTT.

This chain connects TRBV19 to TRBJ1-2; no reliable D call. CDR3 length: 13 amino acids. CDR1 is LNHDA, CDR2 SQIVND, per germline (reference sequence). V was trimmed by 9 bases and J by 4 bases, leaving 15 bases between them. CDR3 loop: CASSPREPYGYTF. The CDR3 region has the DNA TGTGCCAGCAGTCCTCGGGAACCCTATGGCTACACCTTC.

This sequence joins TRBV18 and TRBJ2-7; D unclear. CDR1 and CDR2 from the germline V gene are KGHSH and LQKENI. V shed 3 bases and J shed 3 bases, with 9 bases lying between them. The CDR3 extends over 13 amino acids. The CDR3 loop reads CASSPSELYEQYF. The CDR3 nucleotides read TGTGCCAGCTCACCCTCGGAGCTCTACGAGCAGTACTTC.

The rearrangement joins TRBV4-2 to TRBJ2-7, with 8 bases identical to TRBD2. The CDR3 extends over 16 amino acids. Losses at the gene ends were 0 bases for V and 0 bases for J; bases not matched to a gene: 4. The V gene's germline CDR1 is LGHNA and CDR2 YNFKEQ. CDR3 sequence: CASSQDASGSSYEQYF. CDR3 nucleotide sequence: TGTGCCAGCAGCCAAGATGCCAGCGGGAGCTCCTACGAGCAGTACTTC.

This clone was observed once. The chain links TRBV7-2 to TRBJ1-5; D is perhaps TRBD1 (6 bases). The CDR3 contains 15 residues. V was clipped by 3 bases and J by 3 bases, with 12 bases between them. Per germline, CDR1 SGHTA and CDR2 FQGNSA. The CDR3 nucleotides read TGTGCCAGCAGCTTGCAGGGGAGGGCCAATCAGCCCCAGCATTTT. This encodes CASSLQGRANQPQHF.

This chain uses TRBV7-9 with TRBJ2-7; D is uncertain. Trimming stripped 3 bases from V and 3 bases from J, with 12 bases between. CDR3 length: 14 residues. Germline loops: CDR1 SEHNR, CDR2 FQNEAQ (reference sequence). The DNA for the CDR3 is TGTGCCAGCAGCTTGGGTACACTAATCTACGAGCAGTACTTC. It is translated as CASSLGTLIYEQYF.

V usage is TRBV5-4 and J usage is TRBJ2-5; 8 bases map to TRBD2. The CDR3 sequence is 14 residues long. Germline V gene data show CDR1 as SGHNT and CDR2 as YYREEE (reference sequence). V lost 4 bases and J lost 4; bases outside the gene matches: 6. The CDR3 DNA reads TGTGCCAGCAGCCGGGGGGGAGAACGAGAGACCCAGTACTTC. It codes for CASSRGGERETQYF.

This clone was seen a single time. The CDR3 protein is CASSLGQGVVDEQFF. The CDR3 DNA is TGTGCCAGCAGCTTAGGACAGGGGGTAGTGGATGAGCAGTTCTTC. J is TRBJ2-1 and V is TRBV7-3; 10 bases fit TRBD1. Germline V gene lookup returns CDR1 SGHTA and CDR2 FQGTGA. V lost 2 bases to trimming and J lost 8 bases; unmatched junction nucleotides: 6. This CDR3 is built from 15 residues.

The V call is TRBV6-6, the J call TRBJ2-7; 7 bases map to TRBD1. This CDR3 comprises 14 residues. The J segment lost 0 bases and the V segment lost 10 bases, leaving 9 bases of the junction unmatched. Germline CDR1 reads MNHNY; CDR2 reads SVGAGI (reference sequence). The CDR3 sequence is CAIGQQGSSYEQYF. CDR3 sequence (DNA): TGTGCCATTGGACAACAGGGGAGCTCCTACGAGCAGTACTTC.

The chain uses TRBV5-5 and TRBJ1-3; tentative D call: TRBD1 (5 bases). Germline CDR1 is SGHKS and CDR2 is YYEKEE (reference sequence). V gave up 3 bases and J gave up 3 bases, with 13 bases separating them. This CDR3 contains 15 residues. Written as DNA, the CDR3 is TGTGCCAGCAGCTCCCTGTGGAGGGGTGGAAACACCATATATTTT. Encoded protein: CASSSLWRGGNTIYF.

The table lists this clone with a count of one. CDR3 residues: CASSIGGTGDRELFF. For the CDR3, the DNA is TGTGCCAGTAGTATTGGGGGGACAGGGGACCGGGAGCTGTTTTTT. This chain joins TRBV19 and TRBJ2-2; 10 bases agree with TRBD1. The CDR3 is 15 residues long. Per the germline V gene, CDR1 is LNHDA and CDR2 is SQIVND (reference sequence). V gave up 3 bases and J gave up 9 bases; unmatched junction bases: 7. The variable domain in full, with the rest retrieved from reference TRBV19 and TRBJ2-2, is DGGITQSPKYLFRKEGQNVTLSCEQNLNHDAMYWYRQDPGQGLRLIYYSQIVNDFQKGDIAEGYSVSREKKESFPLTVTSAQKNPTAFYLCASSIGGTGDRELFFGEGSRLTVL.

This chain links TRBV7-3 with TRBJ2-7; 10 bases match TRBD1. CDR3 size: 15 residues. Germline V lookup: CDR1 SGHTA, CDR2 FQGTGA. The junction had 4 bases not matched to a gene; V was cut back by 3 bases and J by 2 bases. The DNA of the CDR3 is TGTGCCAGCAGCTTGGCCGGGACAGGGGCCTACGAGCAGTACTTC. This sequence encodes CASSLAGTGAYEQYF.

The chain couples TRBV6-6 to TRBJ2-7; D may be TRBD2 (5 bases). V was shortened by 4 bases and J by 6 bases, with 13 bases between the two germline ends. The germline CDR1 and CDR2 sequences are MNHNY and SVGAGI (reference sequence). This CDR3 has 13 amino acids. CDR3 sequence reads: CASSSPDGLEQYF. CDR3 bases: TGTGCCAGCAGTTCCCCTGATGGACTCGAGCAGTACTTC.

The rearrangement links TRBV10-3 to TRBJ1-2, with TRBD1 identical over 8 bases. Germline V gene sequence: CDR1 ENHRY, CDR2 SYGVKD. The J segment lost 4 bases and the V segment lost 2 bases, leaving 0 bases of the junction unmatched. The CDR3 runs to 13 residues. The CDR3, as DNA: TGTGCCATCAGTGAGGGACAGGGCTATGGCTACACCTTC. Amino acid sequence: CAISEGQGYGYTF.

The V and J genes are TRBV30 and TRBJ2-1; D gene uncertain. This CDR3 region has 11 residues. Germline values: CDR1 GTSNPN, CDR2 SVGIG (reference sequence). The V end was cut by 5 bases, the J end by 8 bases, with 10 bases between. The CDR3 protein is CAWEELDEQFF. In nucleotides, the CDR3 is TGTGCCTGGGAGGAGTTGGATGAGCAGTTCTTC. The variable domain in full, completed from reference TRBV30 and TRBJ2-1, reads SQTIHQWPATLVQPVGSPLSLECTVEGTSNPNLYWYRQAAGRGLQLLFYSVGIGQISSEVPQNLSASRPQDRQFILSSKKLLLSDSGFYLCAWEELDEQFFGPGTRLTVL.

The V gene is TRBV28, the J gene TRBJ1-5, with TRBD1 as a possible D gene (5 bases). The germline V gene has CDR1 MDHEN and CDR2 SYDVKM. The CDR3 runs 15 residues. V was cut by 4 bases and J by 7 bases, with 17 bases left in between. The CDR3 bases are TGTGCCAGCAGTTCCATCGGTCAGGGAAACCAGCCCCAGCATTTT. Its protein is CASSSIGQGNQPQHF.

V usage is TRBV19 and J usage is TRBJ2-7; perhaps TRBD1 as D (5 bases). The V and J ends lost 6 bases and 5 bases respectively, with 17 bases between them. Per germline, CDR1 LNHDA and CDR2 SQIVND (reference sequence). This CDR3 contains 14 residues. CDR3 DNA: TGTGCCAGTAGCGTGTCAGGGTCCAACCACGAGCAGTACTTC. This encodes CASSVSGSNHEQYF.

The chain joins TRBV10-2 to TRBJ1-6; D unclear. This CDR3 has 15 amino acids. The V gene lost 0 bases and the J gene lost 9 bases, with 12 bases spanning the gap. CDR1 is WSHSY, CDR2 SAAADI, per germline. The chain's CDR3 is CASSESAAASSPLHF. CDR3 sequence (DNA): TGCGCCAGCAGTGAGTCCGCGGCGGCGTCTTCACCCCTCCACTTT.

The chain carries TRBV28 and TRBJ2-3, with 11 positions matching TRBD2. The junction had 7 bases not matched to a gene; V was cut back by 4 bases and J by 4 bases. CDR1 is MDHEN and CDR2 is SYDVKM in the germline V gene. There are 16 residues in the CDR3. The CDR3 region has the DNA TGTGCCAGCAGTTCCATGACTAGCGGGGCGGCAGATACGCAGTATTTT. Encoded protein: CASSSMTSGAADTQYF.

This clone was seen just once. The chain carries TRBV30 and TRBJ2-5; 10 bases line up with TRBD1. Trimming cost V 4 bases and J 4 bases; bases outside gene matches: 9. The CDR3 contains 15 residues. Germline V gene data show CDR1 as GTSNPN and CDR2 as SVGIG (reference sequence). The CDR3 nucleotides are TGTGCCTGGACCATCGGGACAGGGGTTGGAGAGACCCAGTACTTC. This sequence encodes CAWTIGTGVGETQYF.

The chain is built from TRBV4-3 and TRBJ2-7; TRBD2 agrees at 13 bases. There are 15 residues in the CDR3. Looked up from germline, CDR1 is LGHNA and CDR2 is YSLEER. Trimming cost V 4 bases and J 6 bases; bases outside gene matches: 6. The CDR3 loop reads CASSRGTSGDREQYF. DNA of the CDR3: TGCGCCAGCAGCCGCGGGACTAGCGGGGATCGCGAGCAGTACTTC.

The CDR3: CASSYLVQGGADTQYF. DNA of the CDR3: TGTGCCAGCAGTTACCTGGTGCAGGGAGGCGCAGATACGCAGTATTTT. The V gene is TRBV6-5, the J gene TRBJ2-3; a possible D gene is TRBD2 (6 bases). Trimming took off 2 bases at V and 4 bases at J, with 16 bases between the two ends. CDR1 is MNHEY, CDR2 SVGAGI, per germline. The CDR3 covers 16 residues.

The J gene is TRBJ2-1, the V gene TRBV2; 12 nucleotides match TRBD2. Losses at the gene ends were 8 bases for V and 7 bases for J; bases not matched to a gene: 12. CDR1 is SNHLY and CDR2 is FYNNEI in the germline V gene. The CDR3 has 16 residues. CDR3 region: CASSLTSSGGGNEQFF. CDR3 bases: TGTGCCAGCTCCTTAACTTCTAGCGGGGGGGGAAATGAGCAGTTCTTC. The variable domain in full, with the rest retrieved from reference TRBV2 and TRBJ2-1, is EPEVTQTPSHQVTQMGQEVILRCVPISNHLYFYWYRQILGQKVEFLVSFYNNEISEKSEIFDDQFSVERPDGSNFTLKIRSTKLEDSAMYFCASSLTSSGGGNEQFFGPGTRLTVL.

The rearrangement uses TRBV30 and TRBJ2-2, with a tentative D call TRBD2 (6 bases). Trimming took off 3 bases at V and 3 bases at J, with 11 bases between the two ends. This CDR3 region has 14 residues. Per germline, CDR1 GTSNPN and CDR2 SVGIG (reference sequence). The CDR3 spells CAWSRGTDTGELFF. The CDR3 DNA sequence: TGTGCCTGGAGCCGGGGGACGGACACCGGGGAGCTGTTTTTT.

The chain uses TRBV14 and TRBJ2-5; D not resolved. Germline loops: CDR1 SGHDN, CDR2 FVKESK. The CDR3 extends over 16 amino acids. V lost 1 base and J lost 1, with 13 bases in between. This CDR3 reads CASSQAWAGPQETQYF. CDR3 sequence (DNA): TGTGCCAGCAGCCAAGCGTGGGCAGGCCCCCAAGAGACCCAGTACTTC.

This clone was seen only once. The chain employs TRBV7-2 and TRBJ1-6; no definite D call. V gave up 5 bases and J gave up 1 base, with 15 bases separating them. CDR3 length: 17 residues. Germline V gives CDR1 SGHTA, CDR2 FQGNSA. The CDR3 is CASSPKVAGSYNSPLHF. The DNA of the CDR3 is TGTGCCAGCAGCCCCAAAGTCGCCGGGTCCTATAATTCACCCCTCCACTTT.

V gene TRBV4-3 combines with J gene TRBJ2-7; possibly TRBD2 for D (7 bases). Trimming pared 5 bases from V and 0 bases from J, leaving 14 bases between. Germline V gene data show CDR1 as LGHNA and CDR2 as YSLEER. The length of the CDR3 is 15 residues. The CDR3 DNA reads as TGCGCCAGCAGCTGGGGGGGGGCTCTCTCCTACGAGCAGTACTTC. This encodes CASSWGGALSYEQYF.

The chain recombines TRBV7-3 with TRBJ2-2; 8 bases map to TRBD2. The CDR3 loop spans 16 amino acids. With 5 bases clipped from V and 0 bases from J, the junction kept 5 bases outside the gene matches. Germline V gene lookup returns CDR1 SGHTA and CDR2 FQGTGA. The CDR3 nucleotides read TGTGCCAGCAGCCAACTAGCGGCAGCGAACACCGGGGAGCTGTTTTTT. Translation: CASSQLAAANTGELFF. Using reference TRBV7-3 and TRBJ2-2 for the parts outside the CDR3, the full variable domain is GAGVSQTPSNKVTEKGKYVELRCDPISGHTALYWYRQSLGQGPEFLIYFQGTGAADDSGLPNDRFFAVRPEGSVSTLKIQRTERGDSAVYLCASSQLAAANTGELFFGEGSRLTVL.

This rearrangement joins TRBV12-2 to TRBJ1-5. TRBV12-2 is given as a pseudogene. This CDR3 is built from 15 residues. The CDR3 DNA reads as TGTGCAAGTCGCTTAATCTTCCCTAGCAATCAGCCCCAGCATTTT. This sequence encodes CASRLIFPSNQPQHF.